The 25 T cell receptor beta chains presented below share a single source sample, sequenced in a study of T-cell reconstitution after alpha-beta-depleted transplantation in children. Preparation of the TCRbeta library used unique molecular identifiers. TCRdb re-called the PCR reads with MiXCR, one entry per CDR3 protein. The sample holds 600,000 to 700,000 distinct CDR3 sequences; roughly 17% are singletons and the top ten take approximately 1.1%. The sample in question was PBMCs from the stem cell graft donor, obtained from the stem cell graft. Source of these receptors: a human donor who donated a stem cell graft to a child with acute myeloid leukemia.

This sequence joins TRBV12-3 or TRBV12-4 and TRBJ2-1, with 7 bases identical to TRBD1. Losses at the gene ends were 7 bases for V and 6 bases for J; bases not matched to a gene: 9. This CDR3 comprises 14 residues. CDR3 DNA sequence: TGTGCCAGCACCCTGGACAGGCCATCCAATGAGCAGTTCTTC. It is translated as CASTLDRPSNEQFF.

The CDR3: CASSQAGVYEQYV. The CDR3 region has the DNA TGTGCCAGCAGCCAAGCGGGGGTCTACGAGCAGTACGTC. The chain uses TRBV28 and TRBJ2-7; 8 positions match TRBD2. The CDR3 runs 13 residues. Germline CDR1 is MDHEN and CDR2 is SYDVKM. Unmatched junction bases numbered 4, after V lost 6 bases and J lost 3 bases.

This clonotype occurred many times. This chain uses TRBV20-1 with TRBJ1-1, with D hard to call. V was trimmed by 0 bases and J by 3 bases, leaving 11 bases between them. The CDR3 length is 14 residues. The germline CDR1 and CDR2 sequences are DFQATT and SNEGSKA (reference sequence). The CDR3 loop is CSARDTVADTEAFF. CDR3 DNA sequence: TGCAGTGCTAGAGATACCGTCGCGGACACTGAAGCTTTCTTT.

This clonotype was seen repeatedly, ten times or more. V usage is TRBV29-1 and J usage is TRBJ1-2, with D possibly matching TRBD1 (5 bases). V lost 3 bases, J lost 2 bases, and 7 bases lay in between. CDR1 is SQVTM and CDR2 is ANQGSEA in the germline V gene. This CDR3 comprises 12 residues. The CDR3 reads CSVEGVNYGYTF. DNA of the CDR3: TGCAGCGTTGAGGGGGTAAACTATGGCTACACCTTC.

This clonotype was found a few times. This chain links TRBV15 with TRBJ1-1; no definite D call. CDR1 and CDR2 from the germline V gene are LNHNV and YYDKDF (reference sequence). The CDR3 consists of 13 residues. V was clipped by 5 bases and J by 5 bases, with 12 bases between them. The CDR3, as DNA: TGTGCCACCAGCCGAGTCGGGTTGACTGAAGCTTTCTTT. Translating it yields CATSRVGLTEAFF.

This clonotype has at least ten counts. The chain carries TRBV20-1 and TRBJ1-6; the D gene is possibly TRBD1 (5 bases). The CDR3 is made up of 14 amino acids. From germline, CDR1 is DFQATT and CDR2 SNEGSKA (reference sequence). V lost 5 bases to trimming and J lost 6 bases, with 14 bases between them. The CDR3 protein is CSASPGTGNSPLHF. The DNA of the CDR3 is TGCAGTGCTTCCCCCGGGACGGGTAATTCACCCCTCCACTTT.

This clonotype was counted only a few times. The chain links TRBV5-1 to TRBJ1-6, with 8 nucleotides matching TRBD1. Per germline, CDR1 SGHRS and CDR2 YFSETQ. This CDR3 has 15 residues. The J segment lost 6 bases and the V segment lost 5 bases, leaving 7 bases of the junction unmatched. The CDR3 loop is CASRPTTGGNSPLHF. CDR3 sequence (DNA): TGCGCCAGCAGACCGACAACAGGGGGTAATTCACCCCTCCACTTT.

This clonotype appeared many times. The chain uses TRBV20-1 and TRBJ2-3; TRBD1 matches 7 bases. Germline V gene sequence: CDR1 DFQATT, CDR2 SNEGSKA (reference sequence). V shed 6 bases and J 0 bases; nucleotides not matched to a gene: 9. The CDR3 has 15 amino acids. The CDR3 spells CSAPNRGRSTDTQYF. CDR3 DNA sequence: TGCAGTGCCCCGAACAGGGGCCGCAGCACAGATACGCAGTATTTT.

At least ten counts were recorded for this clonotype. This chain uses TRBV29-1 with TRBJ2-7, with D possibly being TRBD1 (5 bases). In germline, CDR1 is SQVTM, CDR2 ANQGSEA. This CDR3 is built from 14 residues. V lost 3 bases to trimming and J lost 3 bases, with 15 bases between them. The CDR3 DNA is TGCAGCGTTGAGAGGACATACCCTAACTACGAGCAGTACTTC. It translates to CSVERTYPNYEQYF.

V and J are TRBV9 and TRBJ2-7, with D unclear. Deletions cut 0 bases from V and 0 bases from J, with 4 bases between. This CDR3 has 13 amino acids. Per germline, CDR1 SGDLS and CDR2 YYNGEE. As DNA, the CDR3 is TGTGCCAGCAGCGTAGGAGACTCCTACGAGCAGTACTTC. It yields the protein CASSVGDSYEQYF.

The genes are TRBV27 and TRBJ1-4; D gene uncertain. CDR1 and CDR2 from the germline V gene are MNHEY and SMNVEV (reference sequence). There are 14 residues in the CDR3. The V end lost 8 bases, the J end lost 8 bases, and 18 bases lay between the germline ends. The CDR3 DNA reads TGTGCCAGCTCAACCGGGCCCCTAGGGGAAAAACTGTTTTTT. This translates into CASSTGPLGEKLFF.

This clonotype was seen a handful of times. The chain combines TRBV29-1 with TRBJ2-5; 8 nucleotides align to TRBD1. This CDR3 region has 16 residues. V dropped 0 bases and J dropped 5; count of bases not matched to a gene: 11. Germline lookup yields CDR1 SQVTM and CDR2 ANQGSEA. The CDR3 sequence: CSVEDSVGQGRETQYF. The CDR3 region has the DNA TGCAGCGTTGAAGATTCCGTAGGACAGGGAAGGGAGACCCAGTACTTC. The variable domain in full, with the rest retrieved from reference TRBV29-1 and TRBJ2-5, is SAVISQKPSRDICQRGTSLTIQCQVDSQVTMMFWYRQQPGQSLTLIATANQGSEATYESGFVIDKFPISRPNLTFSTLTVSNMSPEDSSIYLCSVEDSVGQGRETQYFGPGTRLLVL.

This clonotype was seen a handful of times. This chain connects TRBV5-4 to TRBJ2-1; D is uncertain. This CDR3 has 14 amino acids. The V gene's germline CDR1 is SGHNT and CDR2 YYREEE (reference sequence). Deletions cut 2 bases from V and 8 bases from J, with 14 bases between. DNA of the CDR3: TGTGCCAGCAGCTTTCGCTTACAATCGGATGAGCAGTTCTTC. It encodes CASSFRLQSDEQFF.

Only a few counts were recorded for this clonotype. The chain has TRBV7-9 and TRBJ2-5; D perhaps matches TRBD2 (5 bases). V dropped 8 bases and J dropped 3 bases, with 13 bases sitting between them. The CDR3 length is 13 residues. Germline CDR1 is SEHNR and CDR2 is FQNEAQ (reference sequence). CDR3 DNA sequence: TGTGCCAGCGGGGAGACCGGGAAAGAGACCCAGTACTTC. Amino acids: CASGETGKETQYF.

This clonotype showed up many times. This chain links TRBV4-3 with TRBJ1-1; TRBD1 is a possible D gene (5 bases). The germline V gene has CDR1 LGHNA and CDR2 YSLEER. The CDR3 sequence is 15 residues long. V shed 0 bases and J shed 1 base, with 9 bases lying between them. The CDR3 region has the DNA TGCGCCAGCAGCCAAGATGGGGCAGGGAACACTGAAGCTTTCTTT. Protein product: CASSQDGAGNTEAFF.

The chain recombines TRBV6-5 with TRBJ2-3, with D possibly matching TRBD1 (5 bases). CDR1 and CDR2 from the germline V gene are MNHEY and SVGAGI. There are 16 residues in the CDR3. Between the trimmed V and J ends, which lost 0 bases and 0 bases, there was a span of 10 bases. Here the CDR3 DNA reads TGTGCCAGCAGTTACTCGGGGCCCGCCAGCACAGATACGCAGTATTTT. The encoded protein is CASSYSGPASTDTQYF.

This chain joins TRBV20-1 and TRBJ2-1, with D perhaps TRBD1 (5 bases). This CDR3 is built from 15 residues. The V and J ends lost 0 bases and 2 bases respectively, with 11 bases between them. The V gene's germline CDR1 is DFQATT and CDR2 SNEGSKA (reference sequence). The CDR3 DNA reads as TGCAGTGCTAGAGAGCAGGGTCTAACCTACAATGAGCAGTTCTTC. This translates into CSAREQGLTYNEQFF.

This clonotype was observed at least ten times. CDR3 amino acids: CASRLTGRGGYTF. The DNA of the CDR3 is TGTGCCAGCAGACTCACAGGTAGAGGAGGCTACACCTTC. The rearrangement uses TRBV12-3 or TRBV12-4 and TRBJ1-2, with a weak D call TRBD1 (5 bases). Trimming removed 6 bases at V and 8 bases at J, with 16 bases between. The CDR3 runs to 13 residues.

This clonotype was observed a handful of times. V and J are TRBV24-1 and TRBJ2-1; TRBD1 matches 8 bases. Germline V gene lookup returns CDR1 KGHDR and CDR2 SFDVKD. Unmatched junction bases numbered 14, after V lost 4 bases and J lost 7 bases. The CDR3 is 17 amino acids. CDR3 DNA sequence: TGTGCCACCAGTGACCGTCGACAGGGGATAACGGGAAATGAGCAGTTCTTC. Translating gives CATSDRRQGITGNEQFF.

This clonotype was seen more than once but under ten times. The chain joins TRBV7-9 to TRBJ2-5; D remains unclear. This CDR3 spans 14 amino acids. Germline V gene sequence: CDR1 SEHNR, CDR2 FQNEAQ (reference sequence). V dropped 4 bases and J dropped 0 bases, with 9 bases sitting between them. In DNA, the CDR3 is TGTGCCAGCAGCTCGGCACGGTACCAAGAGACCCAGTACTTC. This gives the protein CASSSARYQETQYF.

This chain joins TRBV12-3 or TRBV12-4 and TRBJ1-4; D is unclear. Trimming cost V 5 bases and J 1 base, with 11 bases left between them. CDR3 size: 15 residues. CDR3: CASSPRPLTNEKLFF. The CDR3 DNA reads as TGTGCCAGCAGTCCGCGGCCCCTAACTAATGAAAAACTGTTTTTT.

The sample holds many counts of this clonotype. V and J are TRBV29-1 and TRBJ1-3; D ambiguous. Trimming shortened V by 7 bases and J by 0 bases, and 7 bases separated the two germline ends. Germline lookup yields CDR1 SQVTM and CDR2 ANQGSEA. The CDR3 covers 12 residues. This CDR3 reads CSAINSGNTIYF. The CDR3 DNA reads as TGCAGCGCTATCAACTCTGGAAACACCATATATTTT.

This clonotype turned up a few times. The chain joins TRBV19 to TRBJ2-1, with D uncertain. This CDR3 spans 16 amino acids. Germline-derived CDR1 and CDR2 are LNHDA and SQIVND (reference sequence). V was clipped by 3 bases and J by 3 bases, with 15 bases between them. The CDR3 here is CASSILLRLSYNEQFF. As DNA, the CDR3 is TGTGCCAGTAGTATTCTATTGCGCTTGAGCTACAATGAGCAGTTCTTC.

This clonotype was picked up a small number of times. The chain employs TRBV5-1 and TRBJ2-1; D possibly corresponds to TRBD1 (6 bases). This CDR3 is 15 amino acids long. Per the germline V gene, CDR1 is SGHRS and CDR2 is YFSETQ. The V gene lost 1 base and the J gene lost 8 bases, with 16 bases spanning the gap. The CDR3 region has the DNA TGCGCCAGCAGCTTGATGGGGGCGGAAAAGTATGAGCAGTTCTTC. Translation: CASSLMGAEKYEQFF. The whole variable domain, remainder taken from reference TRBV5-1 and TRBJ2-1, is KAGVTQTPRYLIKTRGQQVTLSCSPISGHRSVSWYQQTPGQGLQFLFEYFSETQRNKGNFPGRFSGRQFSNSRSEMNVSTLELGDSALYLCASSLMGAEKYEQFFGPGTRLTVL.

The rearrangement links TRBV29-1 to TRBJ2-2; 7 bases fit TRBD1. The CDR3 spans 15 residues. CDR1 and CDR2 from the germline V gene are SQVTM and ANQGSEA. J was trimmed by 1 base and V by 7 bases; bases with no gene match: 9. In DNA form, the CDR3 reads TGCAGCGCTACGCCGCGACAGGGGAACACCGGGGAGCTGTTTTTT. Translating it yields CSATPRQGNTGELFF.